One and the same sample provided the 19 T cell receptor beta chains below, sequenced in a study of cytomegalovirus exposure and HLA in healthy donors (dated by TCRdb to about 2017). The method behind the library was the immunoSEQ multiplex PCR assay. For the multiplex PCR, a mixture combining 60 forward primers for TCR Vbeta segments and 13 reverse primers for TCR Jbeta segments was used. As stored in TCRdb, this immuneACCESS dataset retains in-frame rearrangements with V and J assigned. A fraction of the clones does not appear; measured against another copy, unresolved V genes explain less than half of the discrepancy, and the remainder lacks a known reason. This sample comprises fewer than 75,000 clones, around 75% of them detected only once. Jointly, the top ten make up under 15% of the sample. The sequencing input was PBMCs. The source of these receptors is an older man in good health and CMV-seronegative.

J is TRBJ1-6 and V is TRBV11-2; maybe TRBD1 (6 bases). Germline-derived CDR1 and CDR2 are SGHAT and FQNNGV. Trimming removed 6 bases at V and 10 bases at J, with 19 bases between. The CDR3 runs 15 residues. In DNA, the CDR3 is TGTGCCAGCAGTAATTCCGGGACAATCGGGTCACCCCTCCACTTT. Amino acid sequence: CASSNSGTIGSPLHF.

The chain is built from TRBV6-5 and TRBJ2-5; TRBD2 agrees at 9 bases. CDR3 size: 14 residues. V was pared by 7 bases and J by 5 bases, with 8 bases of the junction left unmatched. Germline V gene sequence: CDR1 MNHEY, CDR2 SVGAGI. The CDR3 reads CASKWTSESETQYF. DNA of the CDR3: TGTGCCAGCAAGTGGACTAGCGAAAGCGAGACCCAGTACTTC.

The rearrangement uses TRBV19 and TRBJ2-5, with D possibly being TRBD1 (5 bases). The germline CDR1 and CDR2 sequences are LNHDA and SQIVND (reference sequence). The V end lost 7 bases, the J end lost 5 bases, and 17 bases lay between the germline ends. The CDR3 consists of 14 residues. CDR3 nucleotide sequence: TGTGCCAGTACCCCCGGGCAGGGTAAGGAGACCCAGTACTTC. Its translation: CASTPGQGKETQYF. Full variable domain (outside the CDR3, taken from reference TRBV19 and TRBJ2-5): DGGITQSPKYLFRKEGQNVTLSCEQNLNHDAMYWYRQDPGQGLRLIYYSQIVNDFQKGDIAEGYSVSREKKESFPLTVTSAQKNPTAFYLCASTPGQGKETQYFGPGTRLLVL.

This clone was seen a few times. J is TRBJ1-5 and V is TRBV19, with 7 bases aligning to TRBD1. J lost 5 bases, V lost 1 base, and 2 bases had no gene match. The CDR3 length is 14 residues. CDR1 LNHDA and CDR2 SQIVND come from the germline V gene (reference sequence). The CDR3 DNA reads as TGTGCCAGTAGTATAGTAGGACAGGATCAGCCCCAGCATTTT. This codes for CASSIVGQDQPQHF.

This clone was detected only a few times. The rearrangement uses TRBV6-5 and TRBJ1-5; a possible D gene is TRBD1 (5 bases). CDR1 is MNHEY, CDR2 SVGAGI, per germline. The CDR3 spans 14 residues. V lost 5 bases and J 6 bases, leaving 14 bases between the germline ends. CDR3 sequence reads: CASSAEVQGQPQHF. Here the CDR3 DNA reads TGTGCCAGCAGTGCCGAAGTTCAGGGTCAGCCCCAGCATTTT.

This clone was detected only a few times. The genes are TRBV30 and TRBJ2-3; D uncertain. The V end lost 3 bases, the J end lost 0 bases, and 7 bases lay between the germline ends. Germline V gene sequence: CDR1 GTSNPN, CDR2 SVGIG (reference sequence). The CDR3 has 13 residues. CDR3: CAWSGSSTDTQYF. The CDR3 DNA is TGTGCCTGGAGCGGGTCAAGCACAGATACGCAGTATTTT.

V is TRBV5-4 and J is TRBJ2-1; possible D gene TRBD2, 5 bases. The CDR3 has 16 residues. Looked up from germline, CDR1 is SGHNT and CDR2 is YYREEE (reference sequence). V lost 0 bases, J lost 8 bases, and 18 bases lay in between. CDR3 in amino acids: CASSLGRASSRHEQFF. The CDR3 nucleotides read TGTGCCAGCAGCTTGGGTAGGGCTAGCTCTCGGCATGAGCAGTTCTTC.

This clone showed up just a few times. The gene calls are TRBV19 and TRBJ1-5; no clear D. From germline, CDR1 is LNHDA and CDR2 SQIVND (reference sequence). The CDR3 contains 15 residues. Between the trimmed V and J ends, which lost 3 bases and 0 bases, there was a span of 9 bases. The CDR3 region has the DNA TGTGCCAGTAGTATCCCTCCGTATAGCAATCAGCCCCAGCATTTT. Translated, it gives CASSIPPYSNQPQHF.

The genes are TRBV2 and TRBJ2-3; 9 bases fit TRBD2. V lost 5 bases, J lost 2 bases, and 5 bases stayed unmatched. Germline V lookup: CDR1 SNHLY, CDR2 FYNNEI. The CDR3 covers 15 residues. CDR3 region: CASSFLAGITDTQYF. CDR3 sequence (DNA): TGTGCCAGCAGTTTTCTAGCGGGGATCACAGATACGCAGTATTTT.

In regard to this clone: This sample includes further DNA sequences coding for the same CDR3. The chain employs TRBV6-5 and TRBJ2-1; maybe TRBD1 (5 bases). V was clipped by 6 bases and J by 9 bases, with 15 bases between them. CDR1 MNHEY and CDR2 SVGAGI come from the germline V gene. The CDR3 length is 13 residues. The CDR3 DNA follows: TGTGCCAGCAGCCAGCAGGGTACGAGTGAGCAGTTCTTC. Translated, it gives CASSQQGTSEQFF.

The chain has TRBV5-1 and TRBJ2-1; D is perhaps TRBD1 (7 bases). The CDR3 length is 14 residues. CDR1 and CDR2 (germline): SGHRS, YFSETQ. The V end was cut by 4 bases, the J end by 3 bases, with 11 bases between. The CDR3, as DNA: TGCGCCAGCAGCGCGGGACAGAGCTACAATGAGCAGTTCTTC. This codes for CASSAGQSYNEQFF.

The V and J genes are TRBV2 and TRBJ1-2; 8 bases fit TRBD1. Germline CDR1 reads SNHLY; CDR2 reads FYNNEI. J gave up 0 bases and V 3 bases, and 9 bases lay outside the gene matches. The CDR3 sequence is 17 residues long. CDR3 DNA: TGTGCCAGCAGTGACCAGGGACAGGTGGGGTCTAACTATGGCTACACCTTC. Protein product: CASSDQGQVGSNYGYTF.

The chain joins TRBV7-9 to TRBJ1-2, with 12 positions matching TRBD1. V lost 0 bases to trimming and J lost 5 bases; unmatched junction nucleotides: 4. CDR3 length equals 16 residues. The germline CDR1 and CDR2 sequences are SEHNR and FQNEAQ (reference sequence). The CDR3 reads CASSLAGTGGWYGYTF. The DNA for the CDR3 is TGTGCCAGCAGCTTAGCAGGGACAGGGGGCTGGTATGGCTACACCTTC.

In this sample, this clone is medium-sized (0.01 to 0.1%). The chain couples TRBV6-5 to TRBJ2-2; no definite D call. The CDR3 has 13 residues. Germline V gene lookup returns CDR1 MNHEY and CDR2 SVGAGI. With 0 bases removed from V and 5 bases from J, the gap between germline ends came to 4 bases. DNA for the CDR3: TGTGCCAGCAGTTACTCCGGGACCGGGGAGCTGTTTTTT. The encoded protein is CASSYSGTGELFF.

This clone was picked up a small number of times. This chain links TRBV18 with TRBJ1-3; tentatively, D is TRBD1 (5 bases). Trimming removed 2 bases at V and 4 bases at J, with 15 bases between. Per the germline V gene, CDR1 is KGHSH and CDR2 is LQKENI. The CDR3 has 16 amino acids. The CDR3 protein is CASSPGAGSYGNTIYF. In DNA form, the CDR3 reads TGTGCCAGCTCACCAGGGGCCGGCAGTTACGGAAACACCATATATTTT. The variable domain in full, with the rest retrieved from reference TRBV18 and TRBJ1-3, is NAGVMQNPRHLVRRRGQEARLRCSPMKGHSHVYWYRQLPEEGLKFMVYLQKENIIDESGMPKERFSAEFPKEGPSILRIQQVVRGDSAAYFCASSPGAGSYGNTIYFGEGSWLTVV.

J is TRBJ2-5 and V is TRBV9; D is possibly TRBD1 (5 bases). Trimming took off 0 bases at V and 11 bases at J, with 11 bases between the two ends. The CDR3 runs to 12 residues. From germline, CDR1 is SGDLS and CDR2 YYNGEE. The CDR3 DNA reads as TGTGCCAGCAGCGTAGAGCAGGGTCGGCAGTACTTC. Protein sequence: CASSVEQGRQYF.

This chain links TRBV5-8 with TRBJ1-2; D remains unclear. The germline V gene has CDR1 SGHTS and CDR2 YDEGEE. V was clipped by 7 bases and J by 7 bases, with 20 bases between them. The CDR3 spans 14 residues. The CDR3 protein is CASHTGRVLRGYTF. For the CDR3, the DNA is TGTGCCAGCCACACCGGGCGGGTACTCCGTGGCTACACCTTC.

The J gene is TRBJ1-5, the V gene TRBV16; D possibly corresponds to TRBD1 (5 bases). The CDR3 loop spans 15 amino acids. V shed 8 bases and J shed 1 base, with 15 bases lying between them. Per germline, CDR1 KGHSY and CDR2 FQNENV. CDR3 amino acids: CASLTADSSNQPQHF. CDR3 in DNA: TGTGCCAGCCTCACGGCCGACAGCAGCAATCAGCCCCAGCATTTT.

This CDR3 is CASSPIQETQYF. The CDR3 nucleotides read TGTGCCAGCAGCCCAATTCAGGAGACCCAGTACTTC. This chain joins TRBV7-2 and TRBJ2-5; D gene ambiguous. This CDR3 comprises 12 residues. Germline CDR1 SGHTA, CDR2 FQGNSA. The germline V and J ends were trimmed by 5 bases and 5 bases, with 9 bases remaining between them.